This TCR beta chain was recovered during a study of tumor-infiltrating lymphocytes in primary liver carcinoma. Study-wide points: Top clones occupying all five tumor regions numbered only about 7-24%. Tumors reached a significantly greater top-250-clone fraction than blood did (p = 0.039).

Production of TCR beta cDNA used roughly 0.55 ug total RNA together with a constant-region primer. Modified slightly, ARM-PCR produced TCR beta libraries over three nested multiplex PCR rounds. TRBV1-TRBV30 forward primers and a C-beta reverse primer were used in the first two PCR rounds, which each ran for ten to eleven cycles. TCRdb recomputed calls from the multiplex PCR reads with MiXCR, one row per CDR3 protein. The data hold tens of thousands of distinct CDR3 sequences, with around 70% observed a single time. Germline V gives CDR1 SGHNT, CDR2 YYREEE (reference sequence). CDR3 length: 13 residues. As regards this clonotype: Its antigen is unknown.

Unsorted bulk tissue of about 20-32 mg yielded co-extracted RNA and DNA. Enrolled patients were chronically infected with HBV and treatment-naive. Uniformly, tumor samples exhibited a viable tumor cell fraction exceeding 80%. Sequencing input: liver tumor tissue from sampling region 1. Specified subset: tumor region T1, superior pole. The chain combines TRBV5-4 with TRBJ2-7, with 8 bases fitting TRBD2. The sequence came from a man aged 35 to 55 with primary liver carcinoma and hepatitis B virus infection. Written as DNA, the CDR3 is TGTACCAACAGCTTAGGGACTAGTCGTGAGCAGTACTTC. Translated: CTNSLGTSREQYF.